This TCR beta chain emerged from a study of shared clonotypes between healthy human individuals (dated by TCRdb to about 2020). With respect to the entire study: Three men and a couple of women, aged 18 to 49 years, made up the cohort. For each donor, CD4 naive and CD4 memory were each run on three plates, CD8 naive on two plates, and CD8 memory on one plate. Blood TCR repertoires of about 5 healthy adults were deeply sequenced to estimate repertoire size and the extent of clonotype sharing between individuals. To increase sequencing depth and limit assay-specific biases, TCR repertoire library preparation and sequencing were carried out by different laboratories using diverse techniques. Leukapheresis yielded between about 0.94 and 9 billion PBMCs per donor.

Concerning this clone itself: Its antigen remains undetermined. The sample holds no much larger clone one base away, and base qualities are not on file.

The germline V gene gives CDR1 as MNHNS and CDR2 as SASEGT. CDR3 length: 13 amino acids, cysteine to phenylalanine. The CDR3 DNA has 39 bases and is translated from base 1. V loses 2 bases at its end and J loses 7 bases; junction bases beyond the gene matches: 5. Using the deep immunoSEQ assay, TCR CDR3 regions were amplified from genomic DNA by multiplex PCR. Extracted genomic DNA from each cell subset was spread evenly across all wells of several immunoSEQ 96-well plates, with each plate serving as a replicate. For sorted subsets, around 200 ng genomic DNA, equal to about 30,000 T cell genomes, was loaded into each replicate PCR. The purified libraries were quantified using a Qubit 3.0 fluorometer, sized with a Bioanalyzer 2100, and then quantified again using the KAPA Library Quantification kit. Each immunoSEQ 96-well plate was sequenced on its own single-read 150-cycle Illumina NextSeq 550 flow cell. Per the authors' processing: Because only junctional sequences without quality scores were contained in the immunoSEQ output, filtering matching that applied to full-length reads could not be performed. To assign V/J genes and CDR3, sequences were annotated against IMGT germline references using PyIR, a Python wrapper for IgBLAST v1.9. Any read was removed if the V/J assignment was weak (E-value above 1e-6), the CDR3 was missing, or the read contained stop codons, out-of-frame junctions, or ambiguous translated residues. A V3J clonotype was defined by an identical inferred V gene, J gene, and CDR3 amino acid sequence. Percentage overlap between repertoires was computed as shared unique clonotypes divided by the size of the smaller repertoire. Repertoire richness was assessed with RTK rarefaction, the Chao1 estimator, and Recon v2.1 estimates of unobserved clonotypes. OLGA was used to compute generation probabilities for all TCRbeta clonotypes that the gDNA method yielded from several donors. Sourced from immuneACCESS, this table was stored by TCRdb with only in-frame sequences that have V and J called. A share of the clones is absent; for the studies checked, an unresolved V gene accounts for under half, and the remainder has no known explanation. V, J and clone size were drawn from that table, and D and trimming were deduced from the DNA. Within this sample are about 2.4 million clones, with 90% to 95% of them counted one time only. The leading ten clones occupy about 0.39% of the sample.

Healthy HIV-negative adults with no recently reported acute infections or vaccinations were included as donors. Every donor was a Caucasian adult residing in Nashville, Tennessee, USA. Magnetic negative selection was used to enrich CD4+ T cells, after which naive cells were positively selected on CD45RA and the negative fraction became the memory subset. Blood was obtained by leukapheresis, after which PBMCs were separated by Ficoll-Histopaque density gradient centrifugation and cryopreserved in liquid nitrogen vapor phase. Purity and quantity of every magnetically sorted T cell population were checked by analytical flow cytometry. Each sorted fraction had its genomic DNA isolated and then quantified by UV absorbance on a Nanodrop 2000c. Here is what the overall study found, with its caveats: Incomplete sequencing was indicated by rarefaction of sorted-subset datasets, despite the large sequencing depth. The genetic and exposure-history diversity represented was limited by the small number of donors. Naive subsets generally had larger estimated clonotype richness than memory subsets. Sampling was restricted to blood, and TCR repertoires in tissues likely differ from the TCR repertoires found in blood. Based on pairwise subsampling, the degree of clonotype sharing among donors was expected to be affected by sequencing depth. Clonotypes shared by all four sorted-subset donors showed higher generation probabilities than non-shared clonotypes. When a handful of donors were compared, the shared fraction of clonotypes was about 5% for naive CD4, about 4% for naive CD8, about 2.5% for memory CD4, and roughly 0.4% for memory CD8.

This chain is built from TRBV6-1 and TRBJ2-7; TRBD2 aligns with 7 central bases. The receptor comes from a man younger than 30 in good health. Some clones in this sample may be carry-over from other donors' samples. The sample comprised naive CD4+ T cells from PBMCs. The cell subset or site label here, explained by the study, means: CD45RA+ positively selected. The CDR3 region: CASSERGVAEQYF. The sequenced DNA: TGTGCCAGCAGTGAACGGGGGGTTGCTGAGCAGTACTTC.